This entry features one T cell receptor (beta chain) sequence. Seattle's enrolled individuals joined amid active infection and were then monitored longitudinally. Trimming removed 4 bases from V and 1 base from J; junction bases left unmatched: 7. The CDR3 spans 16 residues. Germline loops: CDR1 SGHRS, CDR2 YFSETQ. In the source study's methods: Amplifying reference gene primers gave estimates of nucleated cell counts. The repertoire was sequenced with immunoSEQ multiplex PCR; TCRdb's copy has only in-frame clones and lacks some. V, J and clone size are those of that table, while D and trimming were read from the DNA. The sample has over 150,000 clones; over 75% are singletons. This record belongs to a study of blood T cell repertoires in COVID-19. The overall study: Sites across the United States, Italy and Spain contributed samples from acute and convalescent COVID-19. T cells, B-cell-depleted T cells, or PBMCs supplied cDNA or gDNA.

This clonotype was obtained from a man aged 50 to 60 with COVID-19, enrolled during active disease. The V call is TRBV5-1, the J call TRBJ1-3; 8 nucleotides match TRBD1. The material sequenced was peripheral blood. The CDR3 DNA reads TGCGCCAGCAGCGGGGGGCAGGGGGCTTCTGGAAACACCATATATTTT. Its protein is CASSGGQGASGNTIYF.